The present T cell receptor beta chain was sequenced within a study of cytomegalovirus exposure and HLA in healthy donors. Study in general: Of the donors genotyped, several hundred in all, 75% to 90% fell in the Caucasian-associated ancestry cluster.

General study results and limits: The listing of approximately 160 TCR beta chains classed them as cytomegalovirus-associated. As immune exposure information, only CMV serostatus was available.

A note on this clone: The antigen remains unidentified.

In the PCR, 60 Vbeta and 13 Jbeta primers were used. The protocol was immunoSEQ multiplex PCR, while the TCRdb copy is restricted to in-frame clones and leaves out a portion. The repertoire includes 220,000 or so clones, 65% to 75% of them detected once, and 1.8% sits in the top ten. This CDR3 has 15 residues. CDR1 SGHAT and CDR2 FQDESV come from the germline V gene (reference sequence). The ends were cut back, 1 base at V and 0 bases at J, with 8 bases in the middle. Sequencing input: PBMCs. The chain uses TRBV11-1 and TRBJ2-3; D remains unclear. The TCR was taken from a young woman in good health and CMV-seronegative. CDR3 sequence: CASSLGQFSTDTQYF. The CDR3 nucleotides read TGTGCCAGCAGCTTAGGTCAGTTTAGCACAGATACGCAGTATTTT.